One sample yielded the 23 T cell receptor beta chains listed below, sequenced in a study of T cells in Graves' hyperthyroidism and ophthalmopathy (dated by TCRdb to between 2019 and 2020). Library method: multiplex PCR. The listed sequencing device is Illumina HiSeq 2000. The TCR beta CDR3 regions were amplified from the RNA transcripts. For the first round of RT-PCR on the TCR CDR3, the HTBI primer set was used together with the Qiagen OneStep RT-PCR kit. TCRdb took the public reads, trimmed them with fastp at Q25, ran MiXCR for clone calling and kept in-frame beta chains. One record per CDR3 amino acid sequence lists the most common genes and DNA. This sample has 400,000 to 600,000 distinct CDR3 sequences in its table, and about 20% of those were observed once. Around 27% of the sample rests with the top ten. Material for sequencing was blood. These receptor sequences come from a young man with Graves' hyperthyroidism.

This clonotype was detected ten times or more. This chain links TRBV28 with TRBJ1-5; no clear D gene. Germline-derived CDR1 and CDR2 are MDHEN and SYDVKM. With 5 bases removed from V and 10 bases from J, the gap between germline ends came to 15 bases. CDR3 length: 13 amino acids. The CDR3 region has the DNA TGTGCCAGCAGTCCTGGGGTCGGGGTTCCCCAGCATTTT. Its protein is CASSPGVGVPQHF. The variable domain in full, completed from reference TRBV28 and TRBJ1-5, reads DVKVTQSSRYLVKRTGEKVFLECVQDMDHENMFWYRQDPGLGLRLIYFSYDVKMKEKGDIPEGYSVSREKKERFSLILESASTNQTSMYLCASSPGVGVPQHFGDGTRLSIL.

A few counts support this clonotype. The chain joins TRBV5-1 to TRBJ1-1; a weak D match, TRBD1 (5 bases). The germline V and J ends were trimmed by 0 bases and 6 bases, with 15 bases remaining between them. Germline V gives CDR1 SGHRS, CDR2 YFSETQ. The CDR3 spans 15 residues. CDR3 amino acids: CASSLDLQGSAEAFF. CDR3 nucleotides: TGCGCCAGCAGCTTGGATCTCCAGGGTTCGGCTGAAGCTTTCTTT.

Comment on this clonotype: A much larger clone sits a single nucleotide away, making a read error possible. The chain carries TRBV9 and TRBJ1-2; 10 bases are shared with TRBD1. CDR3 length equals 18 residues. The germline CDR1 and CDR2 sequences are SGDLS and YYNGEE. Unmatched junction bases numbered 11, after V lost 2 bases and J lost 1 base. The CDR3 coding sequence is TGTGCCAGCAGCGTCGCGTCGGGACAGGGGCCTCTTAACTATGGCTACACCTTC. Encoded protein: CASSVASGQGPLNYGYTF.

This clonotype was seen more than once but under ten times. This sequence joins TRBV12-3 or TRBV12-4 and TRBJ2-5; D remains unclear. The V end was cut by 5 bases, the J end by 7 bases, with 14 bases between. This CDR3 has 13 residues. CDR3 DNA: TGTGCCAGCAGTCCCGCTTCTAGAGGGACCCAGTACTTC. This gives the protein CASSPASRGTQYF.

CDR3 sequence: CASKGGALGETQYF. The CDR3 nucleotides read TGTGCCAGTAAAGGGGGGGCGTTGGGAGAGACCCAGTACTTC. The chain joins TRBV19 to TRBJ2-5; perhaps TRBD2 as D (7 bases). V shed 7 bases and J shed 4 bases, with 16 bases lying between them. Germline V gene sequence: CDR1 LNHDA, CDR2 SQIVND (reference sequence). The length of the CDR3 is 14 residues.

This sequence joins TRBV5-1 and TRBJ1-1; D is possibly TRBD1 (5 bases). The germline CDR1 and CDR2 sequences are SGHRS and YFSETQ. This CDR3 spans 14 amino acids. Trimming took off 1 base at V and 6 bases at J, with 13 bases between the two ends. The CDR3 region has the DNA TGCGCCAGCAGCTTGCTAGGGGATAACTCTGAAGCTTTCTTT. Translating gives CASSLLGDNSEAFF.

The chain is built from TRBV7-2 and TRBJ2-2, with D perhaps assigned TRBD1 or TRBD2 (6 bases each). In germline, CDR1 is SGHTA, CDR2 FQGNSA. Trimming stripped 0 bases from V and 5 bases from J, with 10 bases between. The CDR3 loop spans 15 amino acids. The CDR3 spells CASSLAGGETGELFF. The DNA of the CDR3 is TGTGCCAGCAGCTTAGCGGGGGGCGAGACCGGGGAGCTGTTTTTT.

This clonotype was seen many times. The CDR3 DNA follows: TGCAGCGTTGAAGAAATCCGGGACAGGGGCTACGAGCAGTACTTC. This encodes CSVEEIRDRGYEQYF. The chain employs TRBV29-1 and TRBJ2-7, with 10 nucleotides matching TRBD1. There are 15 residues in the CDR3. Losses at the gene ends were 0 bases for V and 3 bases for J; bases not matched to a gene: 5. Germline loops: CDR1 SQVTM, CDR2 ANQGSEA.

This clonotype was counted ten times or more. The chain combines TRBV6-1 with TRBJ2-5; D may be TRBD1 (5 bases). V shed 6 bases and J shed 4 bases, with 21 bases lying between them. This CDR3 spans 16 amino acids. Germline lookup yields CDR1 MNHNS and CDR2 SASEGT. CDR3 residues: CASSPVRVGDRETQYF. The DNA for the CDR3 is TGTGCCAGCAGCCCCGTCCGGGTAGGGGATCGAGAGACCCAGTACTTC.

This clonotype has at least ten counts. The chain couples TRBV6-5 to TRBJ1-1, with a possible D match to TRBD1 (5 bases). There are 13 residues in the CDR3. Between the trimmed V and J ends, which lost 1 base and 4 bases, there was a span of 7 bases. The germline gives CDR1 MNHEY, CDR2 SVGAGI. The CDR3: CASSYYRSTEAFF. The DNA for the CDR3 is TGTGCCAGCAGTTACTACAGGAGCACTGAAGCTTTCTTT.

The rearrangement uses TRBV5-1 and TRBJ1-1; D call uncertain. Germline V gene sequence: CDR1 SGHRS, CDR2 YFSETQ. The germline V and J ends were trimmed by 3 bases and 5 bases, with 11 bases remaining between them. The CDR3 extends over 13 amino acids. This CDR3 is CASSSYRRTEAFF. CDR3 in DNA: TGCGCCAGCAGCTCCTACCGGAGGACTGAAGCTTTCTTT.

This clonotype occurred many times. The chain has TRBV6-1 and TRBJ1-1, with unresolved D. V gave up 11 bases and J gave up 4 bases, with 17 bases separating them. The CDR3 loop spans 13 amino acids. Germline V CDR1 and CDR2: MNHNS, SASEGT. Here the CDR3 DNA reads TGTGCCTCGCGCGGGAGATACGGCACTGAAGCTTTCTTT. Its translation: CASRGRYGTEAFF.

This clonotype was observed many times. This chain's CDR3 is CASSWGPWGNQPQHF. The CDR3 region has the DNA TGTGCCAGCAGTTGGGGACCTTGGGGCAATCAGCCCCAGCATTTT. V usage is TRBV6-5 and J usage is TRBJ1-5, with D possibly TRBD1 on 5 matching bases. The CDR3 runs 15 residues. In germline, CDR1 is MNHEY, CDR2 SVGAGI. Trimming removed 4 bases at V and 2 bases at J, with 12 bases between.

This clonotype has a handful of counts. This chain connects TRBV6-5 to TRBJ1-2; unclear D gene. Germline V gene lookup returns CDR1 MNHEY and CDR2 SVGAGI. Trimming shortened V by 5 bases and J by 1 base, and 11 bases separated the two germline ends. The CDR3 consists of 14 residues. CDR3 bases: TGTGCCAGCAGTCACCAAGTGGATAACTATGGCTACACCTTC. Protein: CASSHQVDNYGYTF.

This clonotype came up a few times. The chain uses TRBV11-2 and TRBJ1-1; D not certain. Germline V lookup: CDR1 SGHAT, CDR2 FQNNGV. V lost 1 base and J 3 bases, leaving 24 bases between the germline ends. The CDR3 has 19 residues. The CDR3 loop is CASSLGLLATDHHYTEAFF. The CDR3 nucleotides are TGTGCCAGCAGCTTAGGTTTGCTGGCCACGGACCATCACTACACTGAAGCTTTCTTT.

Ten or more counts support this clonotype. The CDR3 coding sequence is TGTGCCAGCAGTTTGGCACAGGGGGAAAACGAGCAGTACTTC. Its translation: CASSLAQGENEQYF. The chain links TRBV12-3 or TRBV12-4 to TRBJ2-7; 8 bases agree with TRBD1. CDR3 length: 14 amino acids. After removal of 3 bases from V and 5 bases from J, the junction contained 6 bases not matched to a gene.

This clonotype occurred many times. The rearrangement joins TRBV24-1 to TRBJ2-6; D uncertain. Trimming removed 6 bases from V and 0 bases from J, with 2 bases in between. Germline V gives CDR1 KGHDR, CDR2 SFDVKD. The length of the CDR3 is 13 residues. CDR3 nucleotide sequence: TGTGCCACCAGTCGCTCTGGGGCCAACGTCCTGACTTTC. Encoded protein: CATSRSGANVLTF.

The sample holds many counts of this clonotype. The genes are TRBV24-1 and TRBJ1-1, with unresolved D. The ends were cut back, 7 bases at V and 1 base at J, with 9 bases in the middle. CDR3 length equals 13 residues. From germline, CDR1 is KGHDR and CDR2 SFDVKD. CDR3 sequence reads: CATRGIGNTEAFF. The CDR3 coding sequence is TGTGCCACCAGAGGGATTGGGAACACTGAAGCTTTCTTT.

The V call is TRBV12-3 or TRBV12-4, the J call TRBJ2-7, with 10 bases lining up with TRBD1. Trimming removed 4 bases from V and 4 bases from J; junction bases left unmatched: 7. The CDR3 spans 15 residues. CDR3 residues: CASSYRGQGRYEQYF. The CDR3 DNA reads TGTGCCAGCAGTTATCGGGGACAGGGGCGATACGAGCAGTACTTC.

The count of this clonotype is one. The chain carries TRBV2 and TRBJ2-5, with TRBD2 identical over 10 bases. The junction had 11 bases not matched to a gene; V was cut back by 9 bases and J by 7 bases. CDR1 and CDR2 from the germline V gene are SNHLY and FYNNEI. This CDR3 is 14 amino acids long. The CDR3 region has the DNA TGTGCCAGTACTAGCGGGGCCGGGGGTACGACCCAGTACTTC. Its protein is CASTSGAGGTTQYF.

This clonotype was observed at least ten times. This chain uses TRBV4-1 with TRBJ1-2; D possibly corresponds to TRBD1 (5 bases). V was pared by 3 bases and J by 8 bases, with 22 bases between. This CDR3 is built from 16 residues. CDR1 is MGHRA, CDR2 YSYEKL, per germline. CDR3 protein: CASSHEVTSGAEGYTF. The CDR3 DNA reads as TGCGCCAGCAGCCATGAAGTCACCTCCGGGGCAGAAGGCTACACCTTC.

This clonotype was found many times. The chain couples TRBV5-1 to TRBJ1-2, with 8 bases fitting TRBD1. CDR3 length: 15 residues. The germline V gene encodes CDR1 SGHRS and CDR2 YFSETQ. The junction had 12 bases not matched to a gene; V was cut back by 4 bases and J by 7 bases. In DNA form, the CDR3 reads TGCGCCAGCAGCATTACCCAGGGGGCGATACTTGGCTACACCTTC. Translated: CASSITQGAILGYTF.

In its sample, this clonotype was seen many times. The genes are TRBV12-3 or TRBV12-4 and TRBJ2-5; 10 nucleotides agree with TRBD2. This CDR3 region has 19 residues. The V gene end was trimmed by 4 bases and the J gene end by 5 bases; junction bases not matched to a gene: 19. The CDR3 DNA sequence: TGTGCCAGCAGTTCAAACCTCAGGACTAGCGGATCCGACCGGGAGACCCAGTACTTC. It yields the protein CASSSNLRTSGSDRETQYF.